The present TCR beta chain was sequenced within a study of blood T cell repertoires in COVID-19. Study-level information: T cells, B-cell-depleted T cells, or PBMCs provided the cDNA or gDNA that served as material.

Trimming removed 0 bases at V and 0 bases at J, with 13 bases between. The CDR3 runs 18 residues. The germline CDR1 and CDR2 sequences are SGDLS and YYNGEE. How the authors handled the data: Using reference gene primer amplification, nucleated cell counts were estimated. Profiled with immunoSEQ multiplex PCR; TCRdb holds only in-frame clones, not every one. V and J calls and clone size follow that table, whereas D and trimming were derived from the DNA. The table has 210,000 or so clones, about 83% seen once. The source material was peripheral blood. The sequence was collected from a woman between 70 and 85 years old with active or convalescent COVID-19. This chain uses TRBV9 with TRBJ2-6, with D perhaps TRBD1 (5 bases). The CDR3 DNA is TGTGCCAGCAGCGTAGGGGCAGGGCTTAGCTCTGGGGCCAACGTCCTGACTTTC. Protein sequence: CASSVGAGLSSGANVLTF.